This T cell receptor beta chain was identified in a study of cytomegalovirus exposure and HLA in healthy donors. The study, taken as a whole, reports: In vitro data verified a few CMV-associated chains as specific for CMV antigens. A later analysis linked fewer than 20,000 TCR beta sequences to HLA alleles at 0.05 false discovery rate. A missense variant in DCLRE1C was later tied to TCR beta V- and J-gene trimming. Data from an earlier analysis indicated that most TCR beta V segments were productive either about 90% or about 30% of the time.

The CDR3 loop spans 16 amino acids. Germline V gene data show CDR1 as MDHEN and CDR2 as SYDVKM. The V and J ends lost 2 bases and 6 bases, in that order; junction bases with no gene match: 5. PCR involved 60 Vbeta and 13 Jbeta primers. Repertoires were generated with immunoSEQ multiplex PCR, while TCRdb's copy carries only in-frame clones and drops some. Of approximately 110,000 clones in the sample, 69% were seen once. This clone appeared a few times. What it binds is not known. The rearrangement links TRBV28 to TRBJ2-4, with 12 bases lining up with TRBD1. The source of this sequence is a man aged 25 to 40 in good health and CMV-seronegative. Source material: PBMCs. CDR3 amino acids: CASSLPGTGGVNIQYF. The CDR3 coding sequence is TGTGCCAGCAGTTTACCCGGGACAGGGGGCGTAAACATTCAGTACTTC.